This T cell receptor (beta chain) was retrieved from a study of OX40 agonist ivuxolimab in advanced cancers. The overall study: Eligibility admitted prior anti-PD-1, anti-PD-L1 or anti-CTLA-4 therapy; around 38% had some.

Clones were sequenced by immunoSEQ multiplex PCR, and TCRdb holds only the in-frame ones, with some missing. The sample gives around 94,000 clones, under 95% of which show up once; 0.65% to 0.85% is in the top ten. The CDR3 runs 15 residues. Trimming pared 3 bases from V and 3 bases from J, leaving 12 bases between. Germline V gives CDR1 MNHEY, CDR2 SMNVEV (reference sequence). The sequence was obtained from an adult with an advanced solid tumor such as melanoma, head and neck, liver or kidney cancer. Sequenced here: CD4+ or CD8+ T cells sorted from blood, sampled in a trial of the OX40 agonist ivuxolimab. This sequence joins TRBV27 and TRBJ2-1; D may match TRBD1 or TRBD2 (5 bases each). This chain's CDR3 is CASSFGATHYNEQFF. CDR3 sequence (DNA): TGTGCCAGCAGTTTCGGGGCGACTCACTACAATGAGCAGTTCTTC.